This T cell receptor beta chain was recorded in a study of shared clonotypes between healthy human individuals. The study's findings and limits: Naive subsets typically showed greater estimated richness than memory subsets. Generation probabilities were higher for clonotypes shared across all four sorted-subset donors than for unshared ones.

Genomic DNA from each subset was divided evenly over several immunoSEQ plates. Measured with immunoSEQ multiplex PCR; TCRdb has only the in-frame clones, and not every one. Of over a million clones detected, around three quarters appear once; the ten largest clones hold 0.4% to 0.55%. About this clone: The antigen remains undetermined.

It was into CD45RA+ naive and CD45RA-negative memory subsets that the CD4+ cells were split. The sample was memory CD4+ T cells from PBMCs. Regarding subset: CD45RA-negative fraction. The origin of this receptor is a man between 18 and 29 years old in good health. Some clones in this sample may be carry-over from other donors' samples.

The CDR3 nucleotides are TGTGCCAGCAGTTACTTGACGGGCCAAAGGGATACTGAAGCTTTCTTT. The encoded protein is CASSYLTGQRDTEAFF. The gene calls are TRBV6-5 and TRBJ1-1; D not resolved. Germline assignment: CDR1 MNHEY and CDR2 SVGAGI. The CDR3 has 16 amino acids. V lost 1 base and J 5 bases, leaving 17 bases between the germline ends.